The 27 T cell receptor beta chains below were found in one sample sequenced in a study of blood T cells in healthy people across ages. Through a sample-barcoded 5' primer and a J-beta primer mix, a second PCR was run for about 6 to 12 cycles. TCRdb reanalysed the 5' RACE reads using MiXCR and keeps one entry per CDR3 protein. The table has about 640,000 distinct CDR3 sequences, around three fifths seen once; the top ten hold about two fifths. The sequenced sample consisted of blood. These receptors all come from a man aged 55 to 70 in good health.

This clonotype was picked up a small number of times. This chain uses TRBV5-5 with TRBJ2-6; tentatively, D is TRBD2 (6 bases). CDR1 SGHKS and CDR2 YYEKEE come from the germline V gene (reference sequence). This CDR3 region has 15 residues. The V gene lost 4 bases and the J gene lost 0 bases, with 8 bases spanning the gap. This CDR3 is CASSGGVSGANVLTF. The CDR3 nucleotides read TGTGCCAGCAGCGGAGGGGTCTCTGGGGCCAACGTCCTGACTTTC.

This chain joins TRBV18 and TRBJ2-1, with 8 bases that match TRBD1. This CDR3 is 15 amino acids long. Germline CDR1 KGHSH, CDR2 LQKENI. After removal of 3 bases from V and 5 bases from J, the junction contained 6 bases not matched to a gene. The CDR3 bases are TGTGCCAGCTCACCGACAGGGGTGAATAACAATGAGCAGTTCTTC. Translating gives CASSPTGVNNNEQFF.

The rearrangement joins TRBV6-5 to TRBJ2-5; 8 bases map to TRBD2. Germline CDR1 and CDR2: MNHEY and SVGAGI. Trimming cost V 7 bases and J 0 bases; bases outside gene matches: 4. CDR3 length equals 14 residues. CDR3 sequence reads: CASNRGGYQETQYF. The CDR3 DNA reads as TGTGCCAGCAACCGGGGGGGGTACCAAGAGACCCAGTACTTC.

V and J are TRBV4-1 and TRBJ2-5, with D perhaps TRBD1 or TRBD2 (6 bases each). Trimming took 4 bases from V and 3 from J, leaving 18 bases between them. The germline V gene has CDR1 MGHRA and CDR2 YSYEKL. The CDR3 is 16 residues long. The CDR3 DNA sequence: TGCGCCAGCAGCCCGGAGGGGGGCGGACATAAAGAGACCCAGTACTTC. Residues: CASSPEGGGHKETQYF.

The CDR3 DNA reads TGCAGCGTCCACAGGGGGCAGGGGTATGGCTACACCTTC. Translating it yields CSVHRGQGYGYTF. The chain recombines TRBV29-1 with TRBJ1-2; TRBD1 aligns across 9 bases. The CDR3 consists of 13 residues. Germline V CDR1 and CDR2: SQVTM, ANQGSEA. V trimming: 6 bases; J trimming: 5 bases; junction bases outside the gene matches: 7.

Ten or more counts support this clonotype. This rearrangement joins TRBV29-1 to TRBJ2-6; D is undetermined. V lost 3 bases and J lost 0, with 3 bases in between. This CDR3 comprises 13 residues. The germline V gene encodes CDR1 SQVTM and CDR2 ANQGSEA. The CDR3 protein is CSVEDSGANVLTF. The CDR3 DNA follows: TGCAGCGTTGAGGACTCTGGGGCCAACGTCCTGACTTTC.

V is TRBV5-1 and J is TRBJ1-5; D is possibly TRBD1 (5 bases). V shed 5 bases and J shed 7 bases, with 19 bases lying between them. The CDR3 loop spans 15 amino acids. Germline-derived CDR1 and CDR2 are SGHRS and YFSETQ. CDR3 bases: TGCGCCAGCAGTCTTCAGGGACTCTATCACCAGCCCCAGCATTTT. It is translated as CASSLQGLYHQPQHF.

The chain couples TRBV2 to TRBJ1-1; 9 bases map to TRBD1. Germline loops: CDR1 SNHLY, CDR2 FYNNEI. The CDR3 has 16 residues. The V gene end was trimmed by 4 bases and the J gene end by 6 bases; junction bases not matched to a gene: 12. In nucleotides, the CDR3 is TGTGCCAGCAGTGGGGCCCGGGACAGGGTAGGGCCTGAAGCTTTCTTT. Its protein is CASSGARDRVGPEAFF.

This clonotype was seen a few times. The chain combines TRBV6-6 with TRBJ2-5; D is uncertain. The CDR3 covers 12 residues. The germline gives CDR1 MNHNY, CDR2 SVGAGI (reference sequence). Trimming pared 2 bases from V and 3 bases from J, leaving 4 bases between. The CDR3 DNA reads as TGTGCCAGCAGTTACGGAGAAGAGACCCAGTACTTC. Translated, it gives CASSYGEETQYF.

The chain is built from TRBV7-9 and TRBJ1-2; no firm D call. V lost 5 bases and J 8 bases, leaving 15 bases between the germline ends. The CDR3 has 13 amino acids. CDR1 and CDR2 from the germline V gene are SEHNR and FQNEAQ (reference sequence). CDR3 coding DNA: TGTGCCAGCAGCCCCACGGTAGGGTGCGGCTACACCTTC. As protein: CASSPTVGCGYTF.

This clonotype occurred a few times. The chain joins TRBV5-1 to TRBJ2-7; D is perhaps TRBD2 (5 bases). Germline V gene lookup returns CDR1 SGHRS and CDR2 YFSETQ. CDR3 length: 13 amino acids. Trimming took 0 bases from V and 7 from J, leaving 11 bases between them. The CDR3 spells CASSLAEGREQYF. CDR3 coding DNA: TGCGCCAGCAGCTTGGCCGAGGGAAGGGAGCAGTACTTC.

This chain connects TRBV9 to TRBJ2-5; 9 bases match TRBD2. Germline trimming cut 0 bases from V and 0 bases from J; bases unmatched to any gene: 6. CDR3 length: 17 residues. Germline V lookup: CDR1 SGDLS, CDR2 YYNGEE. The CDR3: CASSVAASGAYQETQYF. The CDR3 DNA reads as TGTGCCAGCAGCGTAGCTGCTAGCGGGGCTTACCAAGAGACCCAGTACTTC.

V is TRBV13 and J is TRBJ2-6, with a tentative D call TRBD2 (5 bases). Between the trimmed V and J ends, which lost 5 bases and 0 bases, there was a span of 14 bases. CDR3 length: 17 residues. Looked up from germline, CDR1 is PRHDT and CDR2 is FYEKMQ (reference sequence). In DNA form, the CDR3 reads TGTGCCAGCAGCCCCGATAGAGGGAACTCTGGGGCCAACGTCCTGACTTTC. This translates into CASSPDRGNSGANVLTF.

The genes are TRBV4-1 and TRBJ2-1; 7 bases line up with TRBD1. The J call may be in error: the DNA end matches TRBJ2-7 better. CDR1 and CDR2 from the germline V gene are MGHRA and YSYEKL. The CDR3 spans 14 residues. The CDR3 DNA sequence: TGCGCCAGCAGCCAAGCGGGACAGCACTACGAGCAGTACTTC. This translates into CASSQAGQHYEQYF.

This clonotype was observed many times. The V and J genes are TRBV7-2 and TRBJ2-4, with a possible D match to TRBD1 (6 bases). From germline, CDR1 is SGHTA and CDR2 FQGNSA. V was shortened by 2 bases and J by 2 bases, with 10 bases between the two germline ends. This CDR3 spans 15 amino acids. CDR3 amino acids: CASSLRQGPKNIQYF. The DNA of the CDR3 is TGTGCCAGCAGCTTAAGGCAGGGGCCCAAAAACATTCAGTACTTC.

The genes are TRBV20-1 and TRBJ2-1; 8 nucleotides line up with TRBD1. From germline, CDR1 is DFQATT and CDR2 SNEGSKA (reference sequence). The CDR3 has 12 amino acids. With 2 bases clipped from V and 7 bases from J, the junction kept 1 base outside the gene matches. The CDR3 spells CSARQGANEQFF. CDR3 DNA sequence: TGCAGTGCTAGACAGGGGGCTAATGAGCAGTTCTTC.

This clonotype was recorded a few times. The V call is TRBV5-1, the J call TRBJ2-1; D call uncertain. This CDR3 has 14 amino acids. Per germline, CDR1 SGHRS and CDR2 YFSETQ. Trimming stripped 0 bases from V and 2 bases from J, with 6 bases between. CDR3 nucleotide sequence: TGCGCCAGCAGCTTGGGAGTAGCCTACAATGAGCAGTTCTTC. Its translation: CASSLGVAYNEQFF.

V usage is TRBV3-1 and J usage is TRBJ2-1; tentatively, D is TRBD1 (7 bases). The J call may be mistaken, given a closer DNA end match to TRBJ2-7. This CDR3 has 15 residues. Germline V lookup: CDR1 LGHDT, CDR2 YNNKEL (reference sequence). CDR3 sequence reads: CASSPQGGPYNEQYF. DNA for the CDR3: TGTGCCAGCAGCCCTCAGGGGGGCCCCTACAATGAGCAGTACTTC.

The V gene is TRBV2, the J gene TRBJ1-2; TRBD1 is a possible D gene (5 bases). V lost 6 bases and J 6 bases, leaving 11 bases between the germline ends. The length of the CDR3 is 12 residues. Looked up from germline, CDR1 is SNHLY and CDR2 is FYNNEI. Here the CDR3 DNA reads TGTGCCAGCAGGGGGACGGTTGATGGCTACACCTTC. This sequence encodes CASRGTVDGYTF.

This chain joins TRBV20-1 and TRBJ2-1; 16 bases fit TRBD2. V lost 5 bases, J lost 6 bases, and 13 bases stayed unmatched. CDR1 and CDR2 (germline): DFQATT, SNEGSKA (reference sequence). This CDR3 has 18 amino acids. CDR3 sequence (DNA): TGCAGTGCTCCCAAAACCGGGACTAGCGGGGGGGCTTTCAATGAGCAGTTCTTC. It translates to CSAPKTGTSGGAFNEQFF.

The V gene is TRBV20-1, the J gene TRBJ2-7; 10 nucleotides line up with TRBD2. Germline trimming cut 4 bases from V and 10 bases from J; bases unmatched to any gene: 10. The CDR3 spans 13 residues. Per the germline V gene, CDR1 is DFQATT and CDR2 is SNEGSKA (reference sequence). In DNA, the CDR3 is TGCAGTGCTATCGGTAGCGGGGGGCCACGCCAGTACTTC. Residues: CSAIGSGGPRQYF.

J is TRBJ2-1 and V is TRBV3-1, with D hard to call. The V end lost 3 bases, the J end lost 9 bases, and 12 bases lay between the germline ends. Germline lookup yields CDR1 LGHDT and CDR2 YNNKEL (reference sequence). This CDR3 comprises 13 residues. Here the CDR3 DNA reads TGTGCCAGCAGCCAGTCAACTGAGAGTGAGCAGTTCTTC. This codes for CASSQSTESEQFF.

The gene calls are TRBV5-6 and TRBJ1-2, with D possibly TRBD1 on 5 matching bases. Deletions cut 1 base from V and 10 bases from J, with 11 bases between. The length of the CDR3 is 12 residues. CDR1 is SGHDT, CDR2 YYEEEE, per germline. The CDR3 protein is CASSLWDQTYTF. The CDR3 DNA reads as TGTGCCAGCAGCTTGTGGGACCAGACCTACACCTTC.

This chain joins TRBV5-1 and TRBJ1-1, with D unresolved. CDR1 and CDR2 (germline): SGHRS, YFSETQ. V was pared by 4 bases and J by 4 bases, with 20 bases between. The CDR3 has 16 amino acids. The CDR3 protein is CASSALPISEGTEAFF. Written as DNA, the CDR3 is TGCGCCAGCAGCGCCCTCCCAATATCGGAAGGCACTGAAGCTTTCTTT.

The chain is built from TRBV7-2 and TRBJ2-3, with D tentatively TRBD2 (6 bases). The CDR3 has 16 residues. V gave up 0 bases and J gave up 6 bases, with 16 bases separating them. Germline CDR1 is SGHTA and CDR2 is FQGNSA. The CDR3 DNA reads TGTGCCAGCAGCTTAGCCTGGGGACTTATTTCGGATACGCAGTATTTT. It specifies CASSLAWGLISDTQYF.

The CDR3 bases are TGCAGTGCTTCGGGACTCTCCTACGAGCAGTACTTC. This translates into CSASGLSYEQYF. This rearrangement joins TRBV20-1 to TRBJ2-7; a weak D match, TRBD2 (6 bases). This CDR3 region has 12 residues. The V gene's germline CDR1 is DFQATT and CDR2 SNEGSKA (reference sequence). Trimming took off 5 bases at V and 0 bases at J, with 8 bases between the two ends.

The rearrangement links TRBV7-9 to TRBJ1-2; the D is unclear. The germline V gene encodes CDR1 SEHNR and CDR2 FQNEAQ (reference sequence). The CDR3 runs 13 residues. Between the trimmed V and J ends, which lost 2 bases and 0 bases, there was a span of 4 bases. CDR3 sequence (DNA): TGTGCCAGCAGCTTATTGCCTAACTATGGCTACACCTTC. Amino acid sequence: CASSLLPNYGYTF.